The T cell receptor (beta chain) described here comes from a study of neurological immune-mediated disorders. PBMCs stored at -80 C, numbering 2 million, were the origin of the unsorted libraries. MiXCR, applied by TCRdb to the 5' RACE reads, yields one record per CDR3 protein. Here the sample spans approximately 50,000 distinct CDR3 sequences, approximately 10% being singletons. Many counts were recorded for this clonotype. What it recognizes is unknown. Trimming pared 5 bases from V and 5 bases from J, leaving 14 bases between. The CDR3 contains 14 residues. Study results and caveats: The absence of shared CDR3 amino acid sequences among expanded clones across subjects suggests private repertoires in all groups.

Specimen: PBMCs. The V gene is TRBV12-3 or TRBV12-4, the J gene TRBJ2-3, with D perhaps matching TRBD2 (6 bases). This clonotype originated in a man between 65 and 85 years old with HTLV-1-associated myelopathy (HAM/TSP). The CDR3 here is CASSRLVWGDTQYF. The CDR3 coding sequence is TGTGCCAGCAGTCGACTAGTGTGGGGAGATACGCAGTATTTT.